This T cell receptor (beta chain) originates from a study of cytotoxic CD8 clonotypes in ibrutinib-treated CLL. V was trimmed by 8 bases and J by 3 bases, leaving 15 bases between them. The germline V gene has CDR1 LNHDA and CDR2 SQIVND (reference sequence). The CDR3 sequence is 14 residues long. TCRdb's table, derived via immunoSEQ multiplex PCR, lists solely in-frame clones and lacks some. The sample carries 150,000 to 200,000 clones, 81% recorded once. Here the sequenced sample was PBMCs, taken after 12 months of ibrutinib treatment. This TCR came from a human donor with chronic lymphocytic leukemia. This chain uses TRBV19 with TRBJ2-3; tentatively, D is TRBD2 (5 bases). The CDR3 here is CASRVAGKTDTQYF. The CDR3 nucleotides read TGTGCCAGTCGTGTGGCCGGGAAAACAGATACGCAGTATTTT.